This T cell receptor beta chain was identified during a study of blood T cell repertoires in COVID-19. Turning to the study itself: Donors in the United States, Italy and Spain gave samples during acute or convalescent COVID-19. PBMCs, B-cell-depleted T cells, or T cells provided the cDNA or gDNA that made up the material.

This CDR3 region has 15 residues. Germline CDR1 reads SGDLS; CDR2 reads YYNGEE. V was cut by 0 bases and J by 0 bases, with 9 bases left in between. Generated by immunoSEQ multiplex PCR, the TCRdb table keeps only in-frame clones and is missing some. The data contain about 300,000 clones, about nine tenths of them singletons. The clonotype was recovered from a woman in her thirties or forties who had recovered from COVID-19. V usage is TRBV9 and J usage is TRBJ1-1; D gene uncertain. Sequences were obtained from PBMCs or T cells enriched from blood (not recorded which). The CDR3 nucleotides are TGTGCCAGCAGCGTAGCACCTCAGATGAACACTGAAGCTTTCTTT. Protein sequence: CASSVAPQMNTEAFF.